One and the same sample provided the 14 T cell receptor beta chains below, sequenced in a study of T cell responses to AZD1222 COVID-19 vaccine. This table comes from immunoSEQ multiplex PCR, and its TCRdb copy is limited to in-frame clones, with some not included. There are approximately 200,000 clones in the sample; approximately 87% occur only once, and around 2.9% lies in the top ten. Sequences were derived from peripheral blood, sampled on day 0 of MenACWY control vaccination. The receptor set was obtained from an adult in good health.

The genes are TRBV6-6 and TRBJ1-1; D uncertain. Germline V gives CDR1 MNHNY, CDR2 SVGAGI (reference sequence). The CDR3 covers 13 residues. V dropped 7 bases and J dropped 4 bases, with 13 bases sitting between them. CDR3 sequence: CASTGQGSTEAFF. CDR3 nucleotide sequence: TGTGCCAGCACCGGGCAAGGGTCCACTGAAGCTTTCTTT.

CDR3 sequence (DNA): TGTGCCAGCAGTGTTGCAGTGAACACTGAAGCTTTCTTT. Translation: CASSVAVNTEAFF. This sequence joins TRBV6-4 and TRBJ1-1; D is unclear. The length of the CDR3 is 13 residues. CDR1 MRHNA and CDR2 SNTAGT come from the germline V gene. The V end lost 4 bases, the J end lost 0 bases, and 6 bases lay between the germline ends.

Only one count was recorded for this clone. The chain uses TRBV18 and TRBJ1-5, with 9 bases identical to TRBD1. This CDR3 spans 15 amino acids. After removal of 5 bases from V and 3 bases from J, the junction contained 5 bases not matched to a gene. Germline loops: CDR1 KGHSH, CDR2 LQKENI. The CDR3: CASSGQGTPNQPQHF. CDR3 DNA: TGTGCCAGCTCAGGACAGGGGACCCCCAATCAGCCCCAGCATTTT.

The chain employs TRBV7-9 and TRBJ2-5; 7 nucleotides agree with TRBD1. Per the germline V gene, CDR1 is SEHNR and CDR2 is FQNEAQ (reference sequence). Trimming removed 0 bases from V and 9 bases from J; junction bases left unmatched: 13. This CDR3 is built from 16 residues. The CDR3 nucleotides are TGTGCCAGCAGCTTAGCGATGCGACAGGGTTTGTGGGCCCAGTACTTC. Translation: CASSLAMRQGLWAQYF.

The chain couples TRBV19 to TRBJ2-7, with a possible D match to TRBD1 (6 bases). Germline CDR1 is LNHDA and CDR2 is SQIVND (reference sequence). Deletions cut 4 bases from V and 6 bases from J, with 22 bases between. The CDR3 runs to 16 residues. The CDR3 loop reads CASSTQTGLQPLEQYF. CDR3 bases: TGTGCCAGTAGTACTCAAACAGGGCTCCAACCTCTCGAGCAGTACTTC.

V gene TRBV24-1 combines with J gene TRBJ2-5; tentatively, D is TRBD1 (6 bases). V lost 3 bases to trimming and J lost 6 bases, with 16 bases between them. This CDR3 has 15 residues. Germline V CDR1 and CDR2: KGHDR, SFDVKD. The CDR3 DNA sequence: TGTGCCACCAGTGATCCAGGGGCGCCAGGGAAGACCCAGTACTTC. Translation: CATSDPGAPGKTQYF.

This chain uses TRBV9 with TRBJ2-2; the D gene is possibly TRBD2 (6 bases). The V gene lost 0 bases and the J gene lost 2 bases, with 11 bases spanning the gap. The CDR3 has 16 amino acids. CDR1 and CDR2 (germline): SGDLS, YYNGEE. CDR3 amino acids: CASSVDSSGNTGELFF. In DNA form, the CDR3 reads TGTGCCAGCAGCGTAGATAGTAGCGGAAACACCGGGGAGCTGTTTTTT.

The chain carries TRBV29-1 and TRBJ1-1; D is unclear. The germline V and J ends were trimmed by 3 bases and 0 bases, with 8 bases remaining between them. The germline CDR1 and CDR2 sequences are SQVTM and ANQGSEA. The length of the CDR3 is 13 residues. In nucleotides, the CDR3 is TGCAGCGTTGACGGGGTCATGAACACTGAAGCTTTCTTT. Translated: CSVDGVMNTEAFF.

The genes are TRBV9 and TRBJ1-6; D is unresolved. CDR1 is SGDLS, CDR2 YYNGEE, per germline. Trimming shortened V by 3 bases and J by 7 bases, and 5 bases separated the two germline ends. This CDR3 spans 12 amino acids. CDR3 coding DNA: TGTGCCAGCAGCGACGACAATTCACCCCTCCACTTT. Translation gives CASSDDNSPLHF. Drawing the rest from reference TRBV9 and TRBJ1-6, the complete variable domain is DSGVTQTPKHLITATGQRVTLRCSPRSGDLSVYWYQQSLDQGLQFLIQYYNGEERAKGNILERFSAQQFPDLHSELNLSSLELGDSALYFCASSDDNSPLHFGNGTRLTVT.

The chain combines TRBV28 with TRBJ1-1; 7 bases agree with TRBD1. V dropped 2 bases and J dropped 5; count of bases not matched to a gene: 8. Germline assignment: CDR1 MDHEN and CDR2 SYDVKM. The CDR3 has 15 amino acids. The CDR3 loop is CASSLDDRVRTEAFF. The DNA of the CDR3 is TGTGCCAGCAGTTTAGACGACAGGGTTCGAACTGAAGCTTTCTTT.

The chain employs TRBV6-1 and TRBJ1-6; no clear D. The V gene lost 2 bases and the J gene lost 10 bases, with 12 bases spanning the gap. CDR1 is MNHNS and CDR2 is SASEGT in the germline V gene. The CDR3 extends over 14 amino acids. CDR3 nucleotides: TGTGCCAGCAGTGAACGGGAGGTAGGATCACCCCTCCACTTT. It encodes CASSEREVGSPLHF.

The chain joins TRBV6-5 to TRBJ1-1; a possible D gene is TRBD1 (6 bases). Looked up from germline, CDR1 is MNHEY and CDR2 is SVGAGI. V lost 9 bases and J 11 bases, leaving 13 bases between the germline ends. The CDR3 consists of 10 residues. The CDR3 spells CASKQGGAFF. DNA for the CDR3: TGTGCCAGTAAACAGGGTGGGGCTTTCTTT.

This chain uses TRBV6-1 with TRBJ1-2, with 9 positions matching TRBD1. V gave up 1 base and J gave up 2 bases; unmatched junction bases: 8. In germline, CDR1 is MNHNS, CDR2 SASEGT. The CDR3 runs to 17 residues. DNA of the CDR3: TGTGCCAGCAGTGAAGAGGGGACAGGGAACGTAAACTATGGCTACACCTTC. Protein product: CASSEEGTGNVNYGYTF.

This sequence joins TRBV28 and TRBJ2-7, with D possibly being TRBD2 (6 bases). Germline V gene lookup returns CDR1 MDHEN and CDR2 SYDVKM. The germline V and J ends were trimmed by 6 bases and 7 bases, with 16 bases remaining between them. There are 13 residues in the CDR3. The CDR3 sequence: CASSQSRGWEQYF. The CDR3 DNA follows: TGTGCCAGCAGCCAGTCCCGGGGGTGGGAGCAGTACTTC.